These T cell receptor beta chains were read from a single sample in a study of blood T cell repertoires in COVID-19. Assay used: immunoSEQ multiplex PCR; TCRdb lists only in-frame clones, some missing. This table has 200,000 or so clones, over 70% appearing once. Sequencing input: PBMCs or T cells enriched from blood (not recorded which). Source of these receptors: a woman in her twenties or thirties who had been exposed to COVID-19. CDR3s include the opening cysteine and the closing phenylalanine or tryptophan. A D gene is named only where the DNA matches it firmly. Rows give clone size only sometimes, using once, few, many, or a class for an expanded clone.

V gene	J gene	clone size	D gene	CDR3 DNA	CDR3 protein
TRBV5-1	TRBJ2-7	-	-	TGCGCCAGCAGCTCGGACTCATCAGGATACGAGCAGTACTTC	CASSSDSSGYEQYF
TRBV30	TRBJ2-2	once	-	TGTGCCTTTCGTGTCCCCGGGGAGCTGTTTTTT	CAFRVPGELFF
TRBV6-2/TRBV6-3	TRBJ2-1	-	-	TGTGCCAGCAGTTACGTGTTTGCAGGGTCTTACAATGAGCAGTTCTTC	CASSYVFAGSYNEQFF
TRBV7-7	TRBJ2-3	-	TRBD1	TGTGCCAGCAGCTTAGGGACAGGGCCAGCAGATACGCAGTATTTT	CASSLGTGPADTQYF
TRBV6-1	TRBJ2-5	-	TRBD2	TGTGCCAGCAGTGAGGGACTAGCGGTCGAGACCCAGTACTTC	CASSEGLAVETQYF
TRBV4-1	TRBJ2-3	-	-	TGCGCCAGCAGCCAAGAATCCGGGAGTGGCACAGATACGCAGTATTTT	CASSQESGSGTDTQYF
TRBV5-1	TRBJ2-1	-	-	TGCGCCAGCAGCCCTAGACTAGTGAAGGATGAGCAGTTCTTC	CASSPRLVKDEQFF
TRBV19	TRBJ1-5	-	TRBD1	TGTGCCAGTAGTATAGTGAGGACAGGGGGCGCAGATAGCAATCAGCCCCAGCATTTT	CASSIVRTGGADSNQPQHF
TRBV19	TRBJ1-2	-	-	TGTGCCAGTAGTATAAACGGCCCGGGGGATAACTATGGCTACACCTTC	CASSINGPGDNYGYTF
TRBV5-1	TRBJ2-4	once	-	TGCGCCAGCAGCTTGGGCCCCGCGGCCAAAAACATTCAGTACTTC	CASSLGPAAKNIQYF
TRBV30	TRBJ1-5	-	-	TGTGCCTGGAGCGCCTCGGGTCAGCCCCAGCATTTT	CAWSASGQPQHF
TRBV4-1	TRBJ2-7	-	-	TGCGCCAGCAGGAACCGGGACAACTCCTACGAGCAGTACTTC	CASRNRDNSYEQYF
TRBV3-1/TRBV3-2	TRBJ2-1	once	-	TGTGCCAGCAGCCGGGACAACTACAATGAGCAGTTCTTC	CASSRDNYNEQFF
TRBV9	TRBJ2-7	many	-	TGTGCCAGCAGCGTAGCGAGCGATACTTCCTACGAGCAGTACTTC	CASSVASDTSYEQYF
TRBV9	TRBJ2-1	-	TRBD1	TGTGCCAGCAGCCCCCGGACAGGGCTGCGCAATGAGCAGTTCTTC	CASSPRTGLRNEQFF
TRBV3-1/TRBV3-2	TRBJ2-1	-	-	TGTGCCAGCAGCCACGGTCGGGTGGATGAGCAGTTCTTC	CASSHGRVDEQFF
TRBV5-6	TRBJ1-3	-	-	TGTGCCAGCAGCTTGACAGGGATGTATGGAAACACCATATATTTT	CASSLTGMYGNTIYF
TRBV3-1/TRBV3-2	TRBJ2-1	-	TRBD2	TGTGCCAGCAGCCAAGGTCCAGCGGGGAGGGTAGGTTATGAGCAGTTCTTC	CASSQGPAGRVGYEQFF
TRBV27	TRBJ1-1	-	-	TGTGCCAGCAGTTTATCGGGGGGGGTAACTGAAGCTTTCTTT	CASSLSGGVTEAFF
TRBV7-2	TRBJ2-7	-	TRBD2	TGTGCCAGCAGCTTAGGTCAAGCGGGAAACTCCTACGAGCAGTACTTC	CASSLGQAGNSYEQYF
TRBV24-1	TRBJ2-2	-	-	TGTGCCACCAGTGCCCGAGGTGGCGGGGAGCTGTTTTTT	CATSARGGGELFF
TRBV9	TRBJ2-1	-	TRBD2	TGTGCCAGCAGCGTAGAGGCTAGCGGGAGAATCTACAATGAGCAGTTCTTC	CASSVEASGRIYNEQFF
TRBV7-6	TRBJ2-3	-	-	TGTGCCAGCAGCCTCACCGGTCCTGGGCAAACGCAGTATTTT	CASSLTGPGQTQYF
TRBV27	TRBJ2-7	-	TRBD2	TGTGCCAGCAGTCCGTTGACTAGCGGGAGAAACGACGAGCAGTACTTC	CASSPLTSGRNDEQYF
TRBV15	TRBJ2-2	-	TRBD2	TGTGCCACCAGCAGGGGACTAGCGGAGAGCACCGGGGAGCTGTTTTTT	CATSRGLAESTGELFF
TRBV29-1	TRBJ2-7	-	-	TGCAGCGTTGAGTTTCCGGGTGGCTCCTACGAGCAGTACTTC	CSVEFPGGSYEQYF
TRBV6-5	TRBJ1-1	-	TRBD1	TGTGCCAGCAGGTTACAGGGGAGAAACACTGAAGCTTTCTTT	CASRLQGRNTEAFF
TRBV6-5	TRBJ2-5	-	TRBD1	TGTGCCAGCAGTTACCCAGGGGGCCGCGGGGAGACCCAGTACTTC	CASSYPGGRGETQYF
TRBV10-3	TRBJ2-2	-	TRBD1	TGTGCCATCAGTGAACGATTGGGTACAGGGGGATCTGGGGAGCTGTTTTTT	CAISERLGTGGSGELFF
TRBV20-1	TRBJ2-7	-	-	TGCAGTGCCACTACTACTTACGAGCAGTACTTC	CSATTTYEQYF
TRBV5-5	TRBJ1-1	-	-	TGTGCCAGCAGCTTTTCTGGGGGGTTGGAAGCTTTCTTT	CASSFSGGLEAFF
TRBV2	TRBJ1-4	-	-	TGTGCCAGCGTATGGACTAGCGGAAATGAAAAACTGTTTTTT	CASVWTSGNEKLFF
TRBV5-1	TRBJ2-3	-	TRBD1	TGCGCCAGCAGCTTTAACAGGGGTGGTACAGATACGCAGTATTTT	CASSFNRGGTDTQYF
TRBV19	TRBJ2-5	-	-	TGTGCCACCTCGACAGGAAACAAGTACCAAGAGACCCAGTACTTC	CATSTGNKYQETQYF
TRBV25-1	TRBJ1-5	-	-	TGTGCCAGCAGTGAATTCGGTCAGCCCCAGCATTTT	CASSEFGQPQHF
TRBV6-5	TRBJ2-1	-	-	TGTGCCAGCAGTTTTTTCAAAGGGAGCAATGAGCAGTTCTTC	CASSFFKGSNEQFF
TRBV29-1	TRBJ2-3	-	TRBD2	TGCAGCGTTTTGTCGGCCGGGACTAGCGGGAGGGCCACAGATACGCAGTATTTT	CSVLSAGTSGRATDTQYF
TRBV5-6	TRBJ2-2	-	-	TGTGCCAGCCCCTTTTGGGCAACCGGGGAGCTGTTTTTT	CASPFWATGELFF
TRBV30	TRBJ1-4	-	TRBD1	TGTGCCTGGAGCCGAGGGACAGCTAATGAAAAACTGTTTTTT	CAWSRGTANEKLFF
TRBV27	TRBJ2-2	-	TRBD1	TGTGCCAGCAGTAACACACTCGGACAGGGCCCCTGGGAGCTGTTTTTT	CASSNTLGQGPWELFF
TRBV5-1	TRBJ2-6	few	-	TGCGCCAGCAGCTTGGGACTGCCGGGCTCTGGGGCCAACGTCCTGACTTTC	CASSLGLPGSGANVLTF
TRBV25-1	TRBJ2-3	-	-	TGTGCCAGCAGTGAATTCCTCAGGGGAGGGACAGATACGCAGTATTTT	CASSEFLRGGTDTQYF
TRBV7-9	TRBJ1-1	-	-	TGTGCCAGCAGCTTATTGGAGGGCACTGAAGCTTTCTTT	CASSLLEGTEAFF
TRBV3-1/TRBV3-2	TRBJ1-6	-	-	TGTGCCAGCAGCCCGATGGGCTCGCAGGGGAATTCACCCCTCCACTTT	CASSPMGSQGNSPLHF
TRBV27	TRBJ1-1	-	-	TGTGCCAGCAGTTTAGAGGGGGAGACTGAGTTTATCTTT	CASSLEGETEFIF
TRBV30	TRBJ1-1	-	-	TGTGCCTGGAGTACAGACCCGAACACTGAAGCTTTCTTT	CAWSTDPNTEAFF
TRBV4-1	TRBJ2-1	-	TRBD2	TGCGCCAGCAGCCAAGAAAGCGGGAGCTCCTACAATGAGCAGTTCTTC	CASSQESGSSYNEQFF
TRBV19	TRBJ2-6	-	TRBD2	TGTGCCAGTAGTAGGGGGACTAGAGGCTTAGCTGGGGCCAACGTCCTGACTTTC	CASSRGTRGLAGANVLTF
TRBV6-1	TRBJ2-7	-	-	TGTGCCAGCAGTGACGCAGTTTCCTACGAGCAGTACTTC	CASSDAVSYEQYF
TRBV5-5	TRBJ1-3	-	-	TGTGCCAGCAGCTTGGATGCGGTAATCGGAAACACCATATATTTT	CASSLDAVIGNTIYF
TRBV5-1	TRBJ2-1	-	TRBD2	TGCGCCAGCAGCTTGATAGCGGGAGATGGGAATGAGCAGTTCTTC	CASSLIAGDGNEQFF
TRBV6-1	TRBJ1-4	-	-	TGTGCCAGCAGTGAAGGTCTGGGACTCTGGTCTGAAAAACTGTTTTTT	CASSEGLGLWSEKLFF